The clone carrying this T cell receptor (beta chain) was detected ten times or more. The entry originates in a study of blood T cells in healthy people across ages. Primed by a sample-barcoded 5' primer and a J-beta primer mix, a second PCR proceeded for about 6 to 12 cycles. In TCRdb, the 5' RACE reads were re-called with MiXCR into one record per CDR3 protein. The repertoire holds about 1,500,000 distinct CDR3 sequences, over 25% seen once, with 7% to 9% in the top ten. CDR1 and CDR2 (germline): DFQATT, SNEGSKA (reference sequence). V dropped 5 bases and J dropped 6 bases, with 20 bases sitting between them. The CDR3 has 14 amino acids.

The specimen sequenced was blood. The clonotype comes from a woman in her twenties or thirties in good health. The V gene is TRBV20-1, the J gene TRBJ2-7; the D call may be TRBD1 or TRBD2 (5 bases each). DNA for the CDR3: TGCAGTGCTGCTCGCTCCGGGACCCCCCCCGAGCAGTACTTC. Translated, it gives CSAARSGTPPEQYF.